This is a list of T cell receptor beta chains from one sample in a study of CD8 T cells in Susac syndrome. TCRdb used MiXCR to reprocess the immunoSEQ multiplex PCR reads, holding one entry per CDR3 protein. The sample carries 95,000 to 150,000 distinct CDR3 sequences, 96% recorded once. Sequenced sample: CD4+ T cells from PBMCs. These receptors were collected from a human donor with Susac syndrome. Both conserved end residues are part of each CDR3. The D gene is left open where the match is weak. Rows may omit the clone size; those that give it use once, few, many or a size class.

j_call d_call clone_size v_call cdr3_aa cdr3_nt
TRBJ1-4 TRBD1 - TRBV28 CASSSTGGAEKLFF TGTGCCAGCAGTTCGACAGGGGGCGCGGAAAAACTGTTTTTT
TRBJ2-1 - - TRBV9 CASSVAVSYNEQFF TGTGCCAGCAGCGTAGCCGTATCCTACAATGAGCAGTTCTTC
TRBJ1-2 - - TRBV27 CASSLSLAGSYGYTF TGTGCCAGCAGTTTATCCCTAGCAGGCTCCTATGGCTACACCTTC
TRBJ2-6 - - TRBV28 CASSPQGYGANVLTF TGTGCCAGCAGTCCCCAGGGGTATGGGGCCAACGTCCTGACTTTC
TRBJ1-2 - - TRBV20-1 CSAEDRNGRDYGYTF TGCAGTGCGGAAGACAGAAACGGACGGGACTATGGCTACACCTTC
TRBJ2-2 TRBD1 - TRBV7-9 CASSPGGTVTGELFF TGTGCCAGCAGCCCAGGTGGGACAGTTACCGGGGAGCTGTTTTTT
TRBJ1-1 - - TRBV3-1 CASSFSTTEAFF TGTGCCAGCAGTTTTAGCACCACTGAAGCTTTCTTT
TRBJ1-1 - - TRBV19 CASSGRYTEAFF TGTGCCAGTAGTGGCAGGTACACTGAAGCTTTCTTT
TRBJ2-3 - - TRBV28 CASSLFGQGITDTQYF TGTGCCAGCAGTTTATTCGGCCAGGGGATCACAGATACGCAGTATTTT
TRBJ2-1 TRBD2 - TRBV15 CATSRDPSGREQFF TGTGCCACCAGCAGAGACCCTAGCGGGAGGGAGCAGTTCTTC
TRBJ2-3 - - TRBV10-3 CATGSQGMGQNTQYF TGTGCCACCGGGAGTCAGGGAATGGGTCAGAATACGCAGTATTTT
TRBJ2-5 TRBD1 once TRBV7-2 CASSSQTGEETQYF TGTGCCAGCAGCTCCCAGACAGGGGAAGAGACCCAGTACTTC
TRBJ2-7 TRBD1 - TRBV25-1 CASSESTGGSYEQYF TGTGCCAGCAGTGAATCGACAGGGGGAAGCTACGAGCAGTACTTC
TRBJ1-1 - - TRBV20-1 CSARLGNTEAFF TGCAGTGCTAGATTGGGGAACACTGAAGCTTTCTTT
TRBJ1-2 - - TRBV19 CASTQGRGYGYTF TGTGCCAGTACCCAGGGAAGGGGATATGGCTACACCTTC
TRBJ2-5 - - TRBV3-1 CASSPSPPGGGQETQYF TGTGCCAGCAGCCCCAGTCCCCCTGGAGGGGGACAAGAGACCCAGTACTTC
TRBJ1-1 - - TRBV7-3 CASSLEGRTEAFF TGTGCCAGCAGCTTAGAGGGGCGGACTGAAGCTTTCTTT
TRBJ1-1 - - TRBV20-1 CSARDPGMNTEAFF TGCAGTGCTAGAGATCCAGGCATGAACACTGAAGCTTTCTTT
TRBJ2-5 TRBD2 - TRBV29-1 CSIGLGLRGETQYF TGCAGCATAGGACTAGGGCTCAGAGGGGAGACCCAGTACTTC
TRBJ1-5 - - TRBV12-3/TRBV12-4 CASSPAGDVQPQHF TGTGCCAGCAGTCCAGCAGGGGACGTTCAGCCCCAGCATTTT
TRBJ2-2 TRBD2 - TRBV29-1 CSVEGLAGDSGELFF TGCAGCGTTGAAGGACTAGCGGGAGACTCCGGGGAGCTGTTTTTT
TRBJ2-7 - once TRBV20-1 CSARNERASYEQYF TGCAGTGCTAGAAACGAGCGGGCCTCCTACGAGCAGTACTTC
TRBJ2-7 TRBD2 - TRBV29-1 CSVQQGTSGNYEQYF TGCAGCGTCCAACAAGGGACTAGCGGCAACTACGAGCAGTACTTC
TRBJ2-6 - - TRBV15 CATVDRPRGANVLTF TGTGCCACAGTGGATCGACCCCGTGGGGCCAACGTCCTGACTTTC
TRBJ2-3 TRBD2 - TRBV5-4 CASSTLLSSGATDTQYF TGTGCCAGCAGCACGCTCCTCTCTAGCGGGGCCACAGATACGCAGTATTTT
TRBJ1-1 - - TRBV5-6 CASSSRVGGTEAFF TGTGCCAGCAGCTCACGAGTGGGCGGCACTGAAGCTTTCTTT
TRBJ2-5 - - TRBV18 CASSPRRPSQETQYF TGTGCCAGCTCCCCACGGAGACCATCTCAAGAGACCCAGTACTTC
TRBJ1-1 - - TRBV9 CASSGRGHRNTEAFF TGTGCCAGCAGCGGAAGAGGACACCGGAACACTGAAGCTTTCTTT
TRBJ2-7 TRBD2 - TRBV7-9 CASSHPGLAGGEQYF TGTGCCAGCAGCCATCCAGGACTAGCGGGAGGCGAGCAGTACTTC
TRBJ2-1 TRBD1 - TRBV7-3 CASSLAGGINEQFF TGTGCCAGCAGCTTGGCAGGGGGCATCAATGAGCAGTTCTTC
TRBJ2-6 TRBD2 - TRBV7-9 CASSSTSGRGGANVLTF TGTGCCAGCAGCTCGACTAGCGGGAGGGGAGGGGCCAACGTCCTGACTTTC
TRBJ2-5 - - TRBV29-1 CSVVGVQETQYF TGCAGCGTTGTTGGGGTACAAGAGACCCAGTACTTC
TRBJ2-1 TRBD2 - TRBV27 CASSLREGIYNEQFF TGTGCCAGCAGTCTACGGGAGGGTATCTACAATGAGCAGTTCTTC
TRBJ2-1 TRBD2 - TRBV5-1 CASSRAGVDNEQFF TGCGCCAGCAGCAGAGCGGGAGTTGACAATGAGCAGTTCTTC
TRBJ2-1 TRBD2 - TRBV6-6 CASRGTSGTEQFF TGTGCCAGCAGGGGGACTAGCGGGACTGAGCAGTTCTTC
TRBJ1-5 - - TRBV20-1 CSAIPYYRDKRGENQPQHF TGCAGTGCTATACCCTACTACCGGGACAAAAGGGGGGAGAATCAGCCCCAGCATTTT
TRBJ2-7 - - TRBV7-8 CASSALDEQYF TGTGCCAGCAGTGCGCTAGACGAGCAGTACTTC
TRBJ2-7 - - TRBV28 CASSTRENQYF TGTGCCAGCAGTACCCGGGAGAACCAGTACTTC
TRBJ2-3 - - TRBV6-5 CASSYSRVTDTQYF TGTGCCAGCAGTTACTCGAGGGTTACAGATACGCAGTATTTT
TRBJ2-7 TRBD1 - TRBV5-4 CASGQGAYEQYF TGTGCCAGCGGACAGGGCGCCTACGAGCAGTACTTC
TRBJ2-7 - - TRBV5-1 CASSSGDLTYEQYF TGCGCCAGCAGCTCGGGGGACCTCACCTACGAGCAGTACTTC
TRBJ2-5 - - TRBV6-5 CASRTRGQETQYF TGTGCCAGCAGAACCCGGGGGCAAGAGACCCAGTACTTC
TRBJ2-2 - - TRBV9 CASSPYGRQGNTGELFF TGTGCCAGCAGTCCCTACGGGAGACAGGGGAACACCGGGGAGCTGTTTTTT
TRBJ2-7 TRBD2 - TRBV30 CAWSGIVAGASEQYF TGTGCCTGGAGTGGGATAGTAGCGGGAGCGAGCGAGCAGTACTTC
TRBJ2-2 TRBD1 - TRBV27 CASSSTGTGAIGELFF TGTGCCAGCAGTTCCACCGGGACAGGGGCTATCGGGGAGCTGTTTTTT
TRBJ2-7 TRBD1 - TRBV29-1 CSVEWTGRRYEQYF TGCAGCGTTGAATGGACAGGGAGGCGGTACGAGCAGTACTTC
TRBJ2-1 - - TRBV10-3 CAIRSGEGEQFF TGTGCCATCAGGTCAGGGGAGGGTGAGCAGTTCTTC
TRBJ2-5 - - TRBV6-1 CASREAGTTVETQYF TGTGCCAGCAGAGAAGCCGGTACGACGGTGGAGACCCAGTACTTC
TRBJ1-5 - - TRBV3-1 CASSQDWGSQPQHF TGTGCCAGCAGCCAAGATTGGGGGTCTCAGCCCCAGCATTTT
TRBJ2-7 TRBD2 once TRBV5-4 CASSLAPGLAGEQYF TGTGCCAGCAGCTTGGCGCCGGGACTAGCGGGTGAGCAGTACTTC
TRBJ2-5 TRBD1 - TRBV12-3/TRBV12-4 CATSDRAVETQYF TGTGCCACATCGGACAGGGCGGTAGAGACCCAGTACTTC
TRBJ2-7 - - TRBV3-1 CASSQGAGQFYEQYF TGTGCCAGCAGCCAAGGGGCGGGACAGTTCTACGAGCAGTACTTC
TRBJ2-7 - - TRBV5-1 CASSLPLRGNYEQYF TGCGCCAGCAGCTTGCCTTTGAGGGGGAACTACGAGCAGTACTTC